This TCR beta chain was recorded in a study of blood T cell repertoires in COVID-19. Turning to the study itself: COVID-19 samples collected from the United States, Italy and Spain covered acute and convalescent phases. T cells, B-cell-depleted T cells, or PBMCs supplied cDNA or gDNA.

The CDR3 spans 14 residues. Germline CDR1 and CDR2: SNHLY and FYNNEI. V dropped 3 bases and J dropped 0 bases, with 9 bases sitting between them. Assignments of participants to cohorts depended upon their own reported clinical history. Methods used by the authors: Reference gene primer amplification yielded estimated nucleated cell counts. Clones were read by immunoSEQ multiplex PCR, and TCRdb kept only the in-frame ones, dropping some. V, J and clone size are taken as reported in that table, and D and trimming were inferred from the DNA itself. The table lists around 250,000 clones, about 91% of them singletons.

This TCR derives from a human donor in a cohort exposed to, infected with or recovered from COVID-19 (not recorded which). The donor label of this sample is uncertain. This rearrangement joins TRBV2 to TRBJ2-7; D possibly corresponds to TRBD1 (5 bases). The sequenced sample consisted of PBMCs or T cells enriched from blood (not recorded which). CDR3 residues: CASSEQGLSYEQYF. The CDR3 nucleotides read TGTGCCAGCAGTGAGCAGGGCCTCTCCTACGAGCAGTACTTC.